The clone carrying this T cell receptor beta chain was detected only a few times. Sorting isolated naive CD8 T cells as CD8+CD4-CCR7+CD45RA+ events. V lost 10 bases and J lost 5, with 11 bases in between. CDR3 size: 11 residues. Germline V CDR1 and CDR2: MNHEY, SMNVEV (reference sequence). This entry comes from a study of molecular identifiers for immune sequencing clone quantification. MiXCR, applied by TCRdb to the PCR reads, yields one record per CDR3 protein. Of under 350,000 distinct CDR3 sequences in the sample, roughly 23% are singletons; the top ten hold 0.74%. V and J are TRBV27 and TRBJ2-5, with no clear D. This clonotype was obtained from a human donor in good health. Some libraries in this study had Jurkat cell RNA spiked in. The sequenced sample consisted of naive CD8+ T cells from blood, with Jurkat cell RNA spiked in. Subset defined: FACS-sorted CD8+CD4-CCR7+CD45RA+ naive T cells. CDR3 nucleotide sequence: TGTGCCACCCGCTTCGGGGAGACCCAGTACTTC. Amino acid sequence: CATRFGETQYF.